The T cell receptor beta chain under discussion was sequenced for a study of T cells in Graves' hyperthyroidism and ophthalmopathy (dated by TCRdb to between 2018 and 2020). Background on the whole study: Peripheral blood samples were taken at initial diagnosis, before any treatment was given. Prospective prediction of ophthalmopathy was tested in an independent validation cohort consisting of roughly 20 hyperthyroidism patients and 15 to 17 patients who later progressed to ophthalmopathy. The paper describes TCR Vbeta CDR3 sequencing of some 130 peripheral blood samples, made up of roughly 40 ophthalmopathy patients, roughly 72 hyperthyroidism patients and roughly 17 progressor patients. For training and testing, the 100 or so patients in the discovery cohort were randomly divided in a 7:3 ratio. The study also compared thyroid tissue and blood T-cell repertoires from five or six Graves' hyperthyroidism patients. After sampling, hyperthyroidism patients received methimazole starting at 30 mg daily, and ophthalmopathy patients received high-dose intravenous methylprednisolone. TCR V-J signatures able to tell the groups apart were searched for in a discovery cohort of 90 to 100 patients, of whom approximately 40 had Graves' ophthalmopathy and more than 55 had stable Graves' hyperthyroidism.

Spanning cysteine to phenylalanine, the CDR3 consists of 18 amino acids. Left in the record is the CDR3 DNA by itself, 54 bases read in frame from the first base. According to the germline V gene, CDR1 reads SGHDT and CDR2 reads YYEEEE. Relative to germline, V is 2 bases shorter and J is 0 bases shorter, with 18 bases between their ends. Comments on this clonotype: It has no known antigen specificity. Nothing much larger sits one base from this clone, and base qualities are not available.

General findings and caveats noted by the study authors: Sample size was not statistically predetermined, and blinding of investigators to group allocation was not performed. In cross-validation, a model built on a 13 V-J signature told ophthalmopathy apart from stable hyperthyroidism with roughly 87% sensitivity and approximately 84% specificity, and in testing the same model reached 80%/75%. Most expanded thyroid clonotypes (frequency above 0.001) were also found in blood, which suggests that blood repertoires may mirror thyroid immune responses. In validation, the model predicted progression to ophthalmopathy a median of roughly 6.2 months before onset, with over 55% sensitivity and about 72% specificity.

Stable Graves' hyperthyroidism was defined as the absence of progression to ophthalmopathy over 18 months of follow-up. Hyperthyroidism patients were aged 18 to 65 years and newly diagnosed, with disease duration of less than 2 months. Exclusion was applied to patients with uncontrolled infections, other autoimmune diseases, pregnancy or lactation. Diagnoses were based on clinical symptoms, serum thyroxine and TRAb, thyroid ultrasound and orbital computed tomography. Ficoll-Paque density gradient centrifugation was used to isolate PBMCs from 8 to 10 ml of fresh peripheral blood. Trizol reagent was used to extract total RNA, and RNA quality was then checked on an Agilent 2100 Bioanalyzer. Amplification of TCR beta CDR3 regions was carried out from RNA transcripts. The TCR CDR3 was subjected to a first round of RT-PCR using the HTBI primer set and the Qiagen OneStep RT-PCR kit. Libraries were constructed in a second round of multiplex PCR, after which size selection and purification were performed. The libraries were sequenced on an Illumina HiSeq2000 using paired-end 100 bp reads. Concerning the study's data processing: SOAPnuke was used to process the raw data, throwing out any read that contained adapters or uncalled bases, had a mean Phred below 15, or lacked an exact constant-primer or identifier match. High-quality paired reads were merged with COPE v1.2.5, and unique nucleotide sequences were defined as clonotypes. Clonotypes were aligned to IMGT TRBV, TRBD and TRBJ reference segments using MiTCR v1.1. The analysis was restricted to V-J combinations with a frequency above 0.0001, which together covered just over 99% of the repertoires. A TCS score was defined as the ratio between F50 (clonal expansion) and ExV (chaos), using BLOSUM62-based TCRdist between CDR3 peptides within each V-J. Welch's t-statistics and random forest reduced 500 to 550 V-J features to under 15, which were used in a naive Bayes classifier (R e1071). Using fastp at Q25 and MiXCR, TCRdb reprocessed the public reads and kept productive beta chains. A single entry per CDR3 protein holds the most common genes and DNA from its merged rows. TCRdb's processing, not the authors', yielded these V and J calls. A total of hundreds of thousands of distinct CDR3 sequences appear in this sample, about 16% of them only once. The ten largest make up 3% to 4.5% of the sample.

The sample comprised blood. The chain is assembled from TRBV5-6 and TRBJ1-5; TRBD1 is perhaps the D gene, given 5 matching bases. This TCR was recovered from a woman aged 25 to 39 with Graves' hyperthyroidism. Read as DNA, the sequence is TGTGCCAGCAGCTTCGGTTTGGCCAGGGAGTATAGCAATCAGCCCCAGCATTTT. Translation gives CASSFGLAREYSNQPQHF.